The rows below give T cell receptor beta chains drawn from one sample of a study of Graves' ophthalmopathy and Graves' hyperthyroidism. A single record per CDR3 protein comes from TCRdb applying MiXCR to the multiplex PCR reads. The data hold 300,000 or so distinct CDR3 sequences, with 15% to 20% observed a single time. What was sequenced was peripheral blood. The origin of the receptors is an adult man with Graves' ophthalmopathy. Each CDR3 is given with its conserved first and last residue. A D gene is named only where the DNA matches it firmly. Where a row states a size, it is once, few, many or the class of an expanded clone; other rows omit it.

>TRBV2|TRBD1|many|TRBJ1-1|16
CASSGQGTILGTEAFF
TGTGCCAGCAGCGGACAGGGGACGATTCTCGGCACTGAAGCTTTCTTT
>TRBV28|TRBD1|few|TRBJ2-5|16
CASSPDLGTVRETQYF
TGTGCCAGCAGTCCCGACCTTGGGACAGTCCGAGAGACTCAGTACTTC
>TRBV20-1|.|.|TRBJ1-2|15
CSASGAVLNFYGYIF
TGCAGTGCTAGCGGCGCAGTCTTAAACTTTTATGGCTACATCTTC
>TRBV19|TRBD1|.|TRBJ1-1|14
CASSFRGLTTEAFF
TGTGCCAGTAGCTTCAGGGGGCTGACCACTGAAGCTTTCTTT
>TRBV12-3/TRBV12-4|.|.|TRBJ1-1|14
CASSFWTWVNEAFF
TGTGCCAGCAGTTTCTGGACATGGGTGAATGAAGCTTTCTTT
>TRBV10-3|.|many|TRBJ1-5|13
CAISGTEHQPQHF
TGTGCCATCAGCGGGACGGAACATCAGCCCCAGCATTTT
>TRBV27|TRBD2|many|TRBJ2-7|17
CASSLWASGGPIGEQYF
TGTGCCAGCAGTTTATGGGCTAGCGGGGGCCCTATCGGCGAGCAGTACTTC
>TRBV20-1|.|many|TRBJ2-7|14
CSAREAGSSYEQYF
TGCAGTGCTAGGGAGGCAGGGAGCTCCTACGAGCAGTACTTC
>TRBV20-1|.|many|TRBJ1-2|13
CSARLRANYGYTF
TGCAGTGCTAGACTGCGGGCCAACTATGGCTACACCTTC
>TRBV6-5|TRBD2|.|TRBJ2-7|16
CASSYSGLAGTYEQYF
TGTGCCAGCAGTTACAGTGGACTAGCGGGAACCTACGAGCAGTACTTC
>TRBV7-2|TRBD2|few|TRBJ2-2|17
CASSLSLTSGGAGELFF
TGTGCCAGCAGCTTATCGTTGACTAGCGGGGGGGCCGGGGAGCTGTTTTTT
>TRBV19|.|many|TRBJ2-7|14
CASSEGHLGGEQYF
TGTGCCAGTAGTGAGGGACACCTCGGGGGCGAGCAGTACTTC
>TRBV7-3|.|.|TRBJ2-2|15
CASSPLGDVPGELFF
TGTGCCAGCAGCCCCCTCGGTGATGTGCCCGGGGAGCTGTTTTTT
>TRBV12-3/TRBV12-4|TRBD2|many|TRBJ2-2|20
CASSLRSSGGIDPNTGELFF
TGTGCCAGCAGTTTACGCTCTAGCGGGGGTATCGACCCTAACACCGGGGAGCTGTTTTTT
>TRBV20-1|TRBD2|many|TRBJ2-1|16
CSARPGLAGQYNEQFF
TGCAGTGCTAGACCGGGACTAGCGGGGCAATACAATGAGCAGTTCTTC
>TRBV4-2|TRBD1|many|TRBJ2-5|15
CASSQLRGTEETQYF
TGTGCCAGCAGCCAACTTAGAGGGACAGAAGAGACCCAGTACTTC
>TRBV29-1|TRBD1|many|TRBJ1-1|15
CSASKEQGVNTEAFF
TGCAGCGCCAGTAAGGAACAGGGGGTAAACACTGAAGCTTTCTTT
>TRBV11-2|.|many|TRBJ1-5|18
CASSTPGQLKYSNQPQHF
TGTGCCAGCAGCACACCGGGTCAACTTAAATATAGCAATCAGCCCCAGCATTTT
>TRBV20-1|.|many|TRBJ2-7|14
CSAPNSARSYEQYF
TGCAGTGCCCCCAACAGCGCCAGATCCTACGAGCAGTACTTC
>TRBV6-1|TRBD1|.|TRBJ1-6|14
CASSAQGAGSPLHF
TGTGCCAGCAGCGCCCAGGGGGCGGGTTCACCCCTCCACTTT
>TRBV20-1|.|many|TRBJ1-1|13
CSAGDPRNTEAFF
TGCAGTGCTGGGGATCCAAGGAACACTGAAGCTTTCTTT
>TRBV18|.|.|TRBJ1-5|15
CASSRERGFVQPQHF
TGTGCCAGCTCACGGGAAAGGGGATTTGTGCAGCCCCAGCATTTT
>TRBV6-5|.|many|TRBJ1-1|15
CASSLFDGKNTEAFF
TGTGCCAGCAGTTTATTCGACGGGAAGAACACTGAAGCTTTCTTT
>TRBV5-1|.|many|TRBJ2-4|14
CASSPRTGRNIQYF
TGCGCCAGCAGCCCTCGAACAGGGAGAAACATTCAGTACTTC
>TRBV6-5|.|many|TRBJ1-4|16
CASSYAAYPTIEKLFF
TGTGCCAGCAGTTATGCGGCGTACCCAACTATTGAAAAACTGTTTTTT
>TRBV20-1|.|many|TRBJ2-2|14
CSARGQGGTGELFF
TGCAGTGCTAGAGGTCAGGGGGGCACCGGGGAGCTGTTTTTT
>TRBV12-5|.|many|TRBJ2-5|11
CASAEQETQYF
TGTGCTAGTGCGGAGCAAGAGACCCAGTACTTC
>TRBV2|.|.|TRBJ2-2|14
CASSGRSTTGELFF
TGTGCCAGCAGTGGTCGCAGTACCACCGGGGAGCTGTTTTTT
>TRBV6-1|TRBD1|.|TRBJ1-5|15
CASSDTGASNQPQHF
TGTGCCAGCAGCGATACAGGGGCCAGCAATCAGCCCCAGCATTTT
>TRBV6-5|.|.|TRBJ1-5|14
CASSYSGGTQPQHF
TGTGCCAGCAGTTACTCTGGGGGTACTCAGCCCCAGCATTTT
>TRBV28|.|many|TRBJ1-2|12
CASSARRVGYTF
TGTGCCAGCAGTGCGAGGAGGGTTGGCTACACCTTC
>TRBV6-1|.|many|TRBJ1-5|14
CASREGLSNQPQHF
TGTGCCAGCAGAGAGGGACTGAGCAATCAGCCCCAGCATTTT
>TRBV6-1|.|many|TRBJ1-6|12
CASRQADSPLHF
TGTGCCAGCAGACAGGCGGATTCACCCCTCCACTTT
>TRBV5-4|TRBD2|many|TRBJ2-5|13
CASGTSPQETQYF
TGTGCCAGCGGGACTAGTCCCCAAGAGACCCAGTACTTC
>TRBV10-3|.|many|TRBJ2-7|14
CAISDDKGSYEQYF
TGTGCCATCAGTGATGACAAAGGCTCCTACGAGCAGTACTTC
>TRBV4-3|.|many|TRBJ1-1|13
CASSSGMNTEAFF
TGCGCCAGCAGCTCAGGTATGAACACTGAAGCTTTCTTT
>TRBV28|.|many|TRBJ2-5|13
CASSAGGRETQYF
TGTGCCAGCAGTGCAGGTGGACGGGAGACCCAGTACTTC
>TRBV29-1|TRBD1|many|TRBJ1-1|16
CSVSQGGLWRDTEAFF
TGCAGCGTCTCCCAGGGGGGCCTCTGGAGGGACACTGAAGCTTTCTTT